This T cell receptor (beta chain) was captured by sequencing in a study of human thymus T cells. Corrective heart surgery yielded resections, and these provided the thymus tissue. Study-level results: Blood and thymic repertoires both appeared biased in V and J gene usage. Highly overlapping thymic repertoires in unrelated individuals were reported by related research.

Produced via immunoSEQ multiplex PCR; TCRdb's table is partial and in-frame only. The sample carries roughly 130,000 clones, over 85% recorded once. CDR1 LGHNA and CDR2 YSLEER come from the germline V gene. This CDR3 has 14 amino acids. Losses at the gene ends were 3 bases for V and 5 bases for J; bases not matched to a gene: 3. This clone was seen just once. Its antigen is still unknown. The sample comprised thymus tissue. The rearrangement links TRBV4-3 to TRBJ1-5; 8 nucleotides line up with TRBD1. This TCR came from a boy younger than two with a congenital heart defect but otherwise immunologically healthy. The CDR3 loop is CASSQDREDQPQHF. CDR3 coding DNA: TGCGCCAGCAGCCAGGACAGGGAGGATCAGCCCCAGCATTTT.